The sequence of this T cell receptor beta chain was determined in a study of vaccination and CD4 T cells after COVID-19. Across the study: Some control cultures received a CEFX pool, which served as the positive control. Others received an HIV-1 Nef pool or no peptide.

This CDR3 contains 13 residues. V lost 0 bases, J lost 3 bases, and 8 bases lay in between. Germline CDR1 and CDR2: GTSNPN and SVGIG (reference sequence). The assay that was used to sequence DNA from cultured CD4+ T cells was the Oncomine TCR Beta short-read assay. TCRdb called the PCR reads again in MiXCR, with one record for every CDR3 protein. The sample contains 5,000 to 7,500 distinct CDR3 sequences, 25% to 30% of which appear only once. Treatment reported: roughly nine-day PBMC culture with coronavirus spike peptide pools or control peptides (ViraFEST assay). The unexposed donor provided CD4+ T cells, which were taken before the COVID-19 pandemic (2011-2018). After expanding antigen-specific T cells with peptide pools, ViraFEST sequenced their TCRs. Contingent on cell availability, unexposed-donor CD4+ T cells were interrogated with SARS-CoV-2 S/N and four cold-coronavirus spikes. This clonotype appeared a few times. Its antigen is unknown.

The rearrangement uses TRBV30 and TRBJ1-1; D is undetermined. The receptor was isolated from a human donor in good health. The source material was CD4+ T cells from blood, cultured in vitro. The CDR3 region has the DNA TGTGCCTGGAGTGTAGGTCTGGACACTGAAGCTTTCTTT. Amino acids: CAWSVGLDTEAFF.